This T cell receptor (beta chain) was captured by sequencing in a study of cytomegalovirus exposure and HLA in healthy donors. Study in general: As an earlier analysis found, around 200 million T cells yielded some 120 million unique TCR beta sequences.

Notes on this clone: Antigen unknown.

The PCR used 60 Vbeta and 13 Jbeta primers. In the original processing: Around 10 million of the 80 million or so unique TCR beta chains counted in a later analysis were shared. The data were produced by immunoSEQ multiplex PCR, yet TCRdb's version contains in-frame clones alone and is incomplete. That table gives V, J and clone size, and the DNA gave D and trimming. Of under 200,000 clones detected, roughly 73% appear once; the ten largest clones hold less than 5.5%. The germline V and J ends were trimmed by 6 bases and 2 bases, with 15 bases remaining between them. Germline assignment: CDR1 MNHEY and CDR2 SVGAGI. The CDR3 is 15 amino acids. Broader study findings: When presence/absence was analysed, sequencing depth was taken to be roughly uniform across donors.

What was sequenced was PBMCs. The J gene is TRBJ2-3, the V gene TRBV6-5; maybe TRBD2 (6 bases). The receptor comes from a male donor in good health and CMV-seronegative. The CDR3 is CASSHGSGVTDTQYF. As DNA, the CDR3 is TGTGCCAGCAGCCACGGTAGCGGAGTCACAGATACGCAGTATTTT.